Detailed here is one T cell receptor beta chain. Its cognate antigen is unknown. TCRdb's table, derived via immunoSEQ multiplex PCR, lists solely in-frame clones and lacks some. The sample holds about 51,000 clones, approximately 81% seen once. This sample is drawn from a study of vaccination effects on CD4 cells after COVID-19. For the study at large: A couple of convalescent patients provided samples 16 days and one week prevaccination. Wells each received approximately 2 million PBMC, cultured with approximately 10 IU/ml IL-2 and roughly 10 ug/ml peptides.

Isolating CD4+ T cells followed approximately 11 days of culture. A positive SARS-CoV-2 PCR test fell between March and December 2020. Fresh IL-2-containing medium replaced half the medium on days 3 and 7. The sequenced sample was CD4+ T cells from PBMCs cultured without peptide, obtained before COVID-19 vaccination. The TCR sequence derives from a human donor who had a prior SARS-CoV-2 infection.

CDR3 protein: CAWSFAGLASYNEQFF. CDR3 nucleotide sequence: TGTGCCTGGAGTTTTGCCGGACTAGCGTCCTACAATGAGCAGTTCTTC. The chain recombines TRBV30 with TRBJ2-1, with 9 bases identical to TRBD2. The V gene's germline CDR1 is GTSNPN and CDR2 SVGIG (reference sequence). The CDR3 extends over 16 amino acids. Germline trimming cut 2 bases from V and 1 base from J; bases unmatched to any gene: 6.